This passage covers 15 T cell receptor beta chains from one sample sequenced in a study of shared clonotypes between healthy human individuals. CD45RO-negative CD8 cells positively selected for CCR7 made up the naive population, which excluded terminally differentiated effector memory CD45RA+ cells. Only in-frame clones appear in the TCRdb table, and some are missing; sequencing was by immunoSEQ multiplex PCR. The table records roughly 2,000,000 clones, approximately 94% of them present only once. The sequenced sample consisted of naive CD8+ T cells sorted from blood. The receptors derive from a young man in good health.

The chain employs TRBV5-6 and TRBJ2-1; 11 bases align to TRBD2. CDR1 is SGHDT, CDR2 YYEEEE, per germline. The trim removed 2 bases at V and 5 bases at J, leaving 12 bases unmatched. This CDR3 region has 18 residues. The DNA for the CDR3 is TGTGCCAGCAGCTTAGGACTATTACTAGCGGGGGTCCACAATGAGCAGTTCTTC. This translates into CASSLGLLLAGVHNEQFF.

The CDR3 region has the DNA TGTGGCGGAAGGGACACTGAAGCTTTCTTT. Translation gives CGGRDTEAFF. This chain joins TRBV2 and TRBJ1-1; D gene ambiguous. CDR1 SNHLY and CDR2 FYNNEI come from the germline V gene. The CDR3 is 10 residues long.

This clone was counted a single time. The chain recombines TRBV11-2 with TRBJ2-5, with 8 bases that match TRBD2. Germline V lookup: CDR1 SGHAT, CDR2 FQNNGV. V was pared by 5 bases and J by 2 bases, with 7 bases of the junction left unmatched. The CDR3 runs 15 residues. The CDR3 DNA follows: TGTGCCAGCAGCAGGGCAGCGGGGGATCAAGAGACCCAGTACTTC. The encoded protein is CASSRAAGDQETQYF.

The chain has TRBV5-6 and TRBJ2-7, with 15 bases matching TRBD2. The ends lost 6 bases at V and 5 bases at J; junction bases unmatched: 9. This CDR3 comprises 16 residues. CDR1 and CDR2 (germline): SGHDT, YYEEEE. The CDR3 protein is CASTGEGLAGGNEQYF. The CDR3 nucleotides are TGTGCCAGCACCGGGGAAGGACTAGCGGGAGGGAACGAGCAGTACTTC. The entire variable domain, with the rest obtained from reference TRBV5-6 and TRBJ2-7, is as follows: DAGVTQSPTHLIKTRGQQVTLRCSPKSGHDTVSWYQQALGQGPQFIFQYYEEEERQRGNFPDRFSGHQFPNYSSELNVNALLLGDSALYLCASTGEGLAGGNEQYFGPGTRLTVT.

This sequence joins TRBV6-6 and TRBJ1-6, with D possibly matching TRBD1 (6 bases). CDR1 and CDR2 from the germline V gene are MNHNY and SVGAGI (reference sequence). The CDR3 totals 14 residues. With 5 bases removed from V and 8 bases from J, the gap between germline ends came to 13 bases. The CDR3: CASSQQGGYSPLHF. In DNA, the CDR3 is TGTGCCAGCAGTCAACAGGGAGGGTATTCACCCCTCCACTTT.

This clone showed up just a few times. The chain links TRBV2 to TRBJ1-5; no firm D call. The germline CDR1 and CDR2 sequences are SNHLY and FYNNEI. The CDR3 sequence is 11 residues long. Trimming took off 6 bases at V and 3 bases at J, with 3 bases between the two ends. CDR3 DNA sequence: TGTGCCAGCAGCATCAATCAGCCCCAGCATTTT. Translated, it gives CASSINQPQHF.

The chain uses TRBV5-6 and TRBJ1-4; D not certain. V lost 0 bases to trimming and J lost 3 bases, with 6 bases between them. This CDR3 has 14 amino acids. CDR1 and CDR2 from the germline V gene are SGHDT and YYEEEE. CDR3 bases: TGTGCCAGCAGCTTGGTGGGCGCTAATGAAAAACTGTTTTTT. This gives the protein CASSLVGANEKLFF.

The chain uses TRBV5-6 and TRBJ2-1, with D unclear. V lost 2 bases, J lost 1 base, and 7 bases lay in between. The germline V gene has CDR1 SGHDT and CDR2 YYEEEE. The CDR3 sequence is 14 residues long. The CDR3 region is CASSFEWSYNEQFF. The CDR3 region has the DNA TGTGCCAGCAGCTTTGAATGGTCCTACAATGAGCAGTTCTTC.

The rearrangement joins TRBV9 to TRBJ1-3; D unclear. CDR1 and CDR2 from the germline V gene are SGDLS and YYNGEE. Trimming stripped 3 bases from V and 5 bases from J, with 0 bases between. The CDR3 is 10 residues long. The CDR3 sequence: CASSGNTIYF. DNA for the CDR3: TGTGCCAGCAGCGGAAACACCATATATTTT. The full variable domain, with the rest looked up from reference TRBV9 and TRBJ1-3, is DSGVTQTPKHLITATGQRVTLRCSPRSGDLSVYWYQQSLDQGLQFLIQYYNGEERAKGNILERFSAQQFPDLHSELNLSSLELGDSALYFCASSGNTIYFGEGSWLTVV.

This chain's CDR3 is CASSLSLYSSYEQYF. In nucleotides, the CDR3 is TGTGCCAGCAGCTTAAGTCTTTACAGCTCCTACGAGCAGTACTTC. This sequence joins TRBV7-6 and TRBJ2-7; D not resolved. Germline assignment: CDR1 SGHVS and CDR2 FNYEAQ. CDR3 length equals 15 residues. The V end lost 2 bases, the J end lost 0 bases, and 11 bases lay between the germline ends.

Concerning this clone: Other nucleotide sequences in the sample specify the same CDR3. The rearrangement joins TRBV7-9 to TRBJ2-7, with D perhaps being TRBD1 or TRBD2 (5 bases each). The V gene's germline CDR1 is SEHNR and CDR2 FQNEAQ (reference sequence). V lost 5 bases, J lost 0 bases, and 8 bases lay in between. This CDR3 contains 13 residues. The CDR3 region is CASSPGGSYEQYF. For the CDR3, the DNA is TGTGCCAGCAGCCCTGGGGGCTCCTACGAGCAGTACTTC.

V and J are TRBV4-3 and TRBJ1-1; D is unclear. The V end lost 0 bases, the J end lost 12 bases, and 14 bases lay between the germline ends. Germline lookup yields CDR1 LGHNA and CDR2 YSLEER. This CDR3 is built from 13 residues. The CDR3 DNA reads TGCGCCAGCAGCCAAGATACCCAGCAGATATCTTTCTTT. Translation: CASSQDTQQISFF.

The V call is TRBV25-1, the J call TRBJ1-5; D possibly corresponds to TRBD1 (6 bases). This CDR3 is 17 amino acids long. V was trimmed by 4 bases and J by 2 bases, leaving 18 bases between them. CDR1 and CDR2 from the germline V gene are MGHDK and SYGVNS. CDR3 DNA sequence: TGTGCCAGCAGTGGGGAAGGGGGGGCATTTGGCAATCAGCCCCAGCATTTT. This codes for CASSGEGGAFGNQPQHF.

The V gene is TRBV13, the J gene TRBJ2-1, with TRBD1 identical over 8 bases. CDR1 and CDR2 (germline): PRHDT, FYEKMQ (reference sequence). Trimming cost V 2 bases and J 5 bases; bases outside gene matches: 5. CDR3 size: 15 residues. Here the CDR3 reads CASSLQGAVHNEQFF. The CDR3 DNA sequence: TGTGCCAGCAGCTTACAGGGGGCGGTCCACAATGAGCAGTTCTTC.

This sequence joins TRBV28 and TRBJ1-6; 9 bases align to TRBD1. CDR3 size: 13 residues. In germline, CDR1 is MDHEN, CDR2 SYDVKM. V trimming: 5 bases; J trimming: 10 bases; junction bases outside the gene matches: 3. This chain's CDR3 is CASSTGGGSPLHF. The CDR3 bases are TGTGCCAGCAGTACAGGGGGCGGCTCACCCCTCCACTTT.